The following is a TCR beta chain sequence with its context. The sample holds a few counts of this clonotype. Its antigen specificity is not known. Per-base quality was not reported, and no clone a single base away is much larger than it. TCR beta repertoires were profiled from peripheral blood of about a dozen young patients with multiple sclerosis to demonstrate the VDJtools post-analysis software. The multiple sclerosis patients were children and adolescents between roughly 6 and 17 years of age. The sample belongs to a study of post-analysis software for immune sequencing data (dated by TCRdb to the mid-2010s). As for the study more broadly: Disease courses on record covered relapsing-remitting, secondary progressive and progressive-relapsing multiple sclerosis, though some patients had no subtype annotation. Patient repertoires were compared against roughly 11 previously published healthy control repertoires from donors aged about 6 to 26 years. A subset of samples was prepared in parallel using single-end sample barcoding, then pooled and co-amplified after Illumina adapter ligation.

The CDR3 has 14 amino acids, counting the end cysteine and phenylalanine. Here the CDR3 DNA is all that survives: 42 bases in frame from base 1. Based on the germline V gene (reference sequence), the CDR1 and CDR2 sequences are SEHNR and FQNEAQ. Trimming at the junction amounts to 1 base on V and 5 bases on J, and the germline ends lie 10 bases apart. General conclusions and limits of the study: The control group was slightly older than the multiple sclerosis patient group. Direct clustering with F measure showed strong co-clustering of samples prepared in the same batch, prompting a batch-effect correction. Significantly lower normalized Chao1 diversity was found in multiple sclerosis patients than in controls, suggesting substantial peripheral T-cell clonal expansion. Four or five TRBV segments, including TRBV5-6, TRBV5-1 and TRBV20-1, were significantly more frequent in patients than controls.

Libraries were prepared through PCR. The sequencing machine was an Illumina HiSeq 2500. Unique molecular identifiers were incorporated into TCR beta cDNA libraries to reduce PCR and sequencing biases. Per 1 to 10 million input T cells, roughly 500,000 cDNA molecules were obtained, such that each molecule approximated one T cell. Patient libraries were prepared and sequenced with the same protocol used for the earlier healthy control dataset. Within a given batch, samples were prepared together, multiplexed and sequenced on the same HiSeq lane. Per the original workflow: MIGEC handled the raw barcoded reads, throwing out single-read molecular identifier groups before consensus assembly and CDR3 extraction. Clonotype tables were post-analysed with VDJtools, and diversity was normalized by down-sampling all datasets to the smallest sample size. To correct batch-related cross-sample contamination, repertoire overlap clustering matched CDR3 amino acid sequences but not nucleotide sequences. TCRdb reanalyzed the raw reads on its own, using fastp at Q25 for trimming and MiXCR for clone calling, and kept in-frame beta chains. Each record represents a unique CDR3 protein, reported with the most common genes and DNA among its rows. V and J calls and clone size were set by TCRdb, not the authors. The sample contains hundreds of thousands of distinct CDR3 sequences, 59% of them found a single time. In total, the top ten clones hold about 10% of the sample.

The V gene is TRBV7-9 and the J gene is TRBJ2-3; the D gene could be either TRBD1 or TRBD2, each agreeing at 5 bases. The sequenced material came from blood. This sequence was found in a girl aged 2-10 years with multiple sclerosis. The CDR3: CASSLDRGVDTQYF. The DNA sequence is given as TGTGCCAGCAGCTTAGACCGGGGCGTAGATACGCAGTATTTT.